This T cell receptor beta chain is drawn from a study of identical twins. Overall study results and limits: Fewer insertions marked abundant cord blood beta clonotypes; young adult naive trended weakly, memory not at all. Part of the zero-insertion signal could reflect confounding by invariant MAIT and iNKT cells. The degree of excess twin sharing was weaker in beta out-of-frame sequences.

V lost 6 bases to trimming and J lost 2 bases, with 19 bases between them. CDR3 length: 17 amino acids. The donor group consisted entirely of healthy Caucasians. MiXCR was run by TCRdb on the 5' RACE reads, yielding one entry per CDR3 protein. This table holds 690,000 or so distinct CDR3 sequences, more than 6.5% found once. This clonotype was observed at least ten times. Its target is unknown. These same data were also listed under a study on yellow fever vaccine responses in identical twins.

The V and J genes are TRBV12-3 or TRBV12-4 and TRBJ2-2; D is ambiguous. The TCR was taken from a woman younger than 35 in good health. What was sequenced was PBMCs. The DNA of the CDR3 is TGTGCCAGCAGCCCCACTGGCAGCCGGTCTAACACCGGGGAGCTGTTTTTT. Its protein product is CASSPTGSRSNTGELFF.